The next 27 T cell receptor beta chains were all read from a single sample in a study of cytomegalovirus exposure and HLA in healthy donors. The PCR was carried out with 60 Vbeta primers and 13 Jbeta primers. Repertoires were generated with immunoSEQ multiplex PCR, while TCRdb's copy carries only in-frame clones and drops some. Here the sample spans approximately 100,000 clones, 70% to 80% being singletons. The sequenced sample was PBMCs. These TCRs come from a woman aged 18-35 years in good health and CMV-seropositive.

The chain carries TRBV2 and TRBJ2-7; TRBD1 agrees at 9 bases. Trimming took 5 bases from V and 4 from J; bases not matched to a gene: 9. This CDR3 comprises 15 residues. CDR1 is SNHLY and CDR2 is FYNNEI in the germline V gene. In nucleotides, the CDR3 is TGTGCCAGCAGTCCTAGGACAGGGGTAAGGTACGAGCAGTACTTC. This translates into CASSPRTGVRYEQYF.

This rearrangement joins TRBV5-1 to TRBJ1-2; TRBD1 agrees at 8 bases. The length of the CDR3 is 15 residues. The germline V gene has CDR1 SGHRS and CDR2 YFSETQ. J gave up 2 bases and V 4 bases, and 7 bases lay outside the gene matches. The CDR3: CASSARTGWNYGYTF. CDR3 coding DNA: TGCGCCAGCAGCGCACGGACAGGGTGGAACTATGGCTACACCTTC.

This clone was seen more than once but under ten times. The V and J genes are TRBV6-4 and TRBJ2-3, with 10 bases identical to TRBD2. Trimming removed 6 bases from V and 6 bases from J; junction bases left unmatched: 9. The CDR3 is made up of 15 amino acids. The germline V gene has CDR1 MRHNA and CDR2 SNTAGT. The CDR3 here is CASRGLAGDLDTQYF. CDR3 sequence (DNA): TGTGCCAGCAGAGGCCTAGCGGGAGATCTGGATACGCAGTATTTT.

V and J are TRBV7-2 and TRBJ2-7; possible D gene TRBD1, 6 bases. Between the trimmed V and J ends, which lost 4 bases and 2 bases, there was a span of 15 bases. The CDR3 loop spans 15 amino acids. CDR1 is SGHTA and CDR2 is FQGNSA in the germline V gene. The CDR3 region has the DNA TGTGCCAGCAGCTACAGGGAGCAGGGTACCTACGAGCAGTACTTC. Residues: CASSYREQGTYEQYF.

This sequence joins TRBV29-1 and TRBJ1-2; D gene ambiguous. Germline V gene data show CDR1 as SQVTM and CDR2 as ANQGSEA. Trimming shortened V by 8 bases and J by 8 bases, and 15 bases separated the two germline ends. The CDR3 contains 11 residues. CDR3 nucleotides: TGCAGCTCCAGCCGGGGTGAGGGCTACACCTTC. It yields the protein CSSSRGEGYTF.

The chain has TRBV4-3 and TRBJ2-4; D might be TRBD2 (6 bases). Germline-derived CDR1 and CDR2 are LGHNA and YSLEER. This CDR3 contains 16 residues. V dropped 0 bases and J dropped 9 bases, with 18 bases sitting between them. The CDR3 sequence is CASSQEAGGGSAIQYF. The CDR3 nucleotides read TGCGCCAGCAGCCAAGAGGCCGGTGGAGGGAGCGCCATTCAGTACTTC.

J is TRBJ2-6 and V is TRBV18, with TRBD1 as a possible D gene (6 bases). V lost 0 bases to trimming and J lost 4 bases, with 10 bases between them. Per the germline V gene, CDR1 is KGHSH and CDR2 is LQKENI. This CDR3 is 16 amino acids long. CDR3 region: CASSPPGAPGANVLTF. CDR3 coding DNA: TGTGCCAGCTCACCACCGGGGGCCCCCGGGGCCAACGTCCTGACTTTC.

The rearrangement uses TRBV27 and TRBJ1-4; TRBD1 matches 9 bases. CDR3 size: 16 residues. The J segment lost 8 bases and the V segment lost 4 bases, leaving 11 bases of the junction unmatched. The germline gives CDR1 MNHEY, CDR2 SMNVEV (reference sequence). The CDR3 DNA reads as TGTGCCAGCAGTTCCCCGGCTCCCGGGACAGGGGAAAAACTGTTTTTT. Its translation: CASSSPAPGTGEKLFF.

This sequence joins TRBV18 and TRBJ2-7; perhaps TRBD1 as D (5 bases). This CDR3 has 12 residues. Germline V gene sequence: CDR1 KGHSH, CDR2 LQKENI. V was pared by 3 bases and J by 7 bases, with 10 bases between. As DNA, the CDR3 is TGTGCCAGCTCACCGACGACAGATGAGCAGTACTTC. Translating it yields CASSPTTDEQYF.

This rearrangement joins TRBV4-1 to TRBJ1-3; D is undetermined. This CDR3 has 16 amino acids. CDR1 is MGHRA, CDR2 YSYEKL, per germline. V was pared by 2 bases and J by 2 bases, with 13 bases between. The CDR3 protein is CASSQFMWAPGNTIYF. The CDR3 DNA reads TGCGCCAGCAGCCAATTCATGTGGGCACCTGGAAACACCATATATTTT.

J is TRBJ2-1 and V is TRBV7-2; 12 bases align to TRBD2. This CDR3 is built from 14 residues. The junction had 6 bases not matched to a gene; V was cut back by 6 bases and J by 9 bases. CDR1 and CDR2 from the germline V gene are SGHTA and FQGNSA. Here the CDR3 reads CASRPTSGRSEQFF. The CDR3 bases are TGTGCCAGCAGGCCTACTAGCGGGAGGTCTGAGCAGTTCTTC.

This clone came up a few times. The V gene is TRBV5-4, the J gene TRBJ2-6; 9 bases agree with TRBD2. V was pared by 1 base and J by 0 bases, with 2 bases of the junction left unmatched. The CDR3 extends over 17 amino acids. The germline CDR1 and CDR2 sequences are SGHNT and YYREEE (reference sequence). The CDR3 loop is CASSLLAGSSGANVLTF. In DNA form, the CDR3 reads TGTGCCAGCAGCTTGCTAGCGGGGAGCTCTGGGGCCAACGTCCTGACTTTC.

The chain links TRBV5-4 to TRBJ1-1; D is unresolved. Germline V gene data show CDR1 as SGHNT and CDR2 as YYREEE (reference sequence). The CDR3 is 15 amino acids. Trimming shortened V by 0 bases and J by 1 base, and 10 bases separated the two germline ends. Here the CDR3 DNA reads TGTGCCAGCAGCTTGGGAGGAGCCGGGAACACTGAAGCTTTCTTT. Translation: CASSLGGAGNTEAFF.

V and J are TRBV15 and TRBJ2-5; 7 bases map to TRBD2. CDR1 LNHNV and CDR2 YYDKDF come from the germline V gene (reference sequence). The CDR3 sequence is 16 residues long. Unmatched junction bases numbered 9, after V lost 1 base and J lost 4 bases. DNA for the CDR3: TGTGCCACCAGCAGAGTAGCGACTAGCCCCCCAGAGACCCAGTACTTC. It codes for CATSRVATSPPETQYF. The whole variable domain, filled in from reference TRBV15 and TRBJ2-5, reads DAMVIQNPRYQVTQFGKPVTLSCSQTLNHNVMYWYQQKSSQAPKLLFHYYDKDFNNEADTPDNFQSRRPNTSFCFLDIRSPGLGDTAMYLCATSRVATSPPETQYFGPGTRLLVL.

The chain is built from TRBV5-5 and TRBJ1-4, with a weak D call TRBD1 (5 bases). CDR3 length: 15 residues. V was shortened by 0 bases and J by 10 bases, with 16 bases between the two germline ends. Germline assignment: CDR1 SGHKS and CDR2 YYEKEE (reference sequence). The CDR3 nucleotides read TGTGCCAGCAGCTTGGGTTCAGGGCCGATGGGAAAACTGTTTTTT. It yields the protein CASSLGSGPMGKLFF.

This chain connects TRBV6-5 to TRBJ2-1, with TRBD2 matching over 10 bases. The ends lost 2 bases at V and 3 bases at J; junction bases unmatched: 1. Germline V gene data show CDR1 as MNHEY and CDR2 as SVGAGI. The CDR3 is made up of 15 amino acids. CDR3 DNA: TGTGCCAGCAGTTACGGGACTAGCGACTACAATGAGCAGTTCTTC. It specifies CASSYGTSDYNEQFF.

This clone has more than one count but fewer than ten. This chain links TRBV7-9 with TRBJ1-3; the D gene is possibly TRBD1 (6 bases). Germline CDR1 reads SEHNR; CDR2 reads FQNEAQ (reference sequence). The germline V and J ends were trimmed by 4 bases and 1 base, with 8 bases remaining between them. The CDR3 totals 14 residues. The CDR3 DNA is TGTGCCAGCAGCTGGACAGTTTCTGGAAACACCATATATTTT. Translated, it gives CASSWTVSGNTIYF.

This clone was detected a few times. CDR3 nucleotides: TGTGCCACCTCGAGCACCTACGAGCAGTACTTC. It is translated as CATSSTYEQYF. The gene calls are TRBV19 and TRBJ2-7; D unresolved. This CDR3 has 11 amino acids. Germline-derived CDR1 and CDR2 are LNHDA and SQIVND (reference sequence). V was cut by 10 bases and J by 2 bases, with 9 bases left in between.

The V gene is TRBV29-1, the J gene TRBJ2-5; 11 bases are shared with TRBD2. Germline assignment: CDR1 SQVTM and CDR2 ANQGSEA. The CDR3 has 14 residues. V gave up 4 bases and J gave up 4 bases; unmatched junction bases: 5. In DNA form, the CDR3 reads TGCAGCGTTGGGGTTAGCGGGAGGGGAGAGACCCAGTACTTC. Translation gives CSVGVSGRGETQYF.

In regard to this clone: Within the sample, other DNA sequences also encode this same CDR3. The chain is built from TRBV9 and TRBJ2-7, with D maybe TRBD2 (5 bases). The CDR3 covers 13 residues. CDR1 and CDR2 (germline): SGDLS, YYNGEE. Trimming cost V 0 bases and J 3 bases, with 7 bases left between them. The CDR3 protein is CASSVVEGYEQYF. As DNA, the CDR3 is TGTGCCAGCAGCGTAGTTGAGGGCTACGAGCAGTACTTC.

This chain joins TRBV19 and TRBJ2-4, with D unclear. The CDR3 spans 13 residues. Germline assignment: CDR1 LNHDA and CDR2 SQIVND (reference sequence). The ends were cut back, 6 bases at V and 0 bases at J, with 6 bases in the middle. The CDR3 protein is CASSALAKNIQYF. CDR3 in DNA: TGTGCCAGTAGCGCACTAGCCAAAAACATTCAGTACTTC.

V usage is TRBV19 and J usage is TRBJ1-1; a possible D gene is TRBD1 (5 bases). This CDR3 has 14 amino acids. The V gene's germline CDR1 is LNHDA and CDR2 SQIVND (reference sequence). The V and J ends lost 4 bases and 3 bases respectively, with 12 bases between them. CDR3: CASSNRGLYTEAFF. In DNA form, the CDR3 reads TGTGCCAGTAGTAACCGGGGGTTATACACTGAAGCTTTCTTT.

The sample holds a few counts of this clone. The chain combines TRBV6-5 with TRBJ2-3, with 8 nucleotides matching TRBD2. This CDR3 region has 15 residues. Germline V gene lookup returns CDR1 MNHEY and CDR2 SVGAGI. V trimming: 6 bases; J trimming: 4 bases; junction bases outside the gene matches: 9. In DNA form, the CDR3 reads TGTGCCAGCAGGCCCTACCGGGAGGGCCCAGATACGCAGTATTTT. Translated: CASRPYREGPDTQYF.

The rearrangement uses TRBV13 and TRBJ2-1, with D uncertain. Trimming took off 5 bases at V and 8 bases at J, with 22 bases between the two ends. From germline, CDR1 is PRHDT and CDR2 FYEKMQ (reference sequence). This CDR3 is built from 16 residues. The CDR3 DNA reads TGTGCCAGCAGCCCAGCAGAGGAAGCTTCGTTCCATGAGCAGTTCTTC. It is translated as CASSPAEEASFHEQFF.

V usage is TRBV18 and J usage is TRBJ2-4, with 9 bases lining up with TRBD1. The germline CDR1 and CDR2 sequences are KGHSH and LQKENI. This CDR3 comprises 16 residues. The junction had 8 bases not matched to a gene; V was cut back by 0 bases and J by 8 bases. CDR3 DNA: TGTGCCAGCTCACCACCGGGTCACAGGGGGCTATACATTCAGTACTTC. Its translation is CASSPPGHRGLYIQYF.

This clone has only a few counts. This chain uses TRBV4-3 with TRBJ1-6; 10 bases line up with TRBD1. V dropped 3 bases and J dropped 9; count of bases not matched to a gene: 8. The CDR3 is 16 amino acids. Per germline, CDR1 LGHNA and CDR2 YSLEER. CDR3 coding DNA: TGCGCCAGCAGCCAGGAGCTAGGGACAGGGGCTTCACCCCTCCACTTT. Its protein product is CASSQELGTGASPLHF.

This chain uses TRBV15 with TRBJ2-5; no reliable D call. Trimming removed 0 bases from V and 6 bases from J, with 11 bases in between. Germline V gene data show CDR1 as LNHNV and CDR2 as YYDKDF (reference sequence). The CDR3 contains 14 residues. CDR3 residues: CATSRDFPRKTQYF. The CDR3 coding sequence is TGTGCCACCAGCAGAGATTTCCCCCGTAAGACCCAGTACTTC.